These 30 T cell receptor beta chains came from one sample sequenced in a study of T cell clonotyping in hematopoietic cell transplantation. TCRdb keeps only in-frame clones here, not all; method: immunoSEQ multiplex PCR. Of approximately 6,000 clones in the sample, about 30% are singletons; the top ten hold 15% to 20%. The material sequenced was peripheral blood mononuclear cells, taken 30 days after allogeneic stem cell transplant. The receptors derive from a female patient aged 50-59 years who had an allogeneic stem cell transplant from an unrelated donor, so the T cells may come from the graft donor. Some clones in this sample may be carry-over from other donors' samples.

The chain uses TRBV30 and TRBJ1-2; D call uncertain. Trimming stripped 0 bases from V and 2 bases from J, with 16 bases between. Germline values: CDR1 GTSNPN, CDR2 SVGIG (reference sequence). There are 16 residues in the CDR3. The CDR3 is CAWSVRREAFNYGYTF. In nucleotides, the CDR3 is TGTGCCTGGAGTGTACGTAGGGAAGCCTTCAACTATGGCTACACCTTC.

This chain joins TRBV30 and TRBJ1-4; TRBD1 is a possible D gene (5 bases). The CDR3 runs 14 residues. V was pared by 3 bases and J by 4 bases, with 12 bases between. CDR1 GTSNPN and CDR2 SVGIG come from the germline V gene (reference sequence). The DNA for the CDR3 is TGTGCCTGGAGGCAGGCAGGGCTTAATGAAAAACTGTTTTTT. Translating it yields CAWRQAGLNEKLFF.

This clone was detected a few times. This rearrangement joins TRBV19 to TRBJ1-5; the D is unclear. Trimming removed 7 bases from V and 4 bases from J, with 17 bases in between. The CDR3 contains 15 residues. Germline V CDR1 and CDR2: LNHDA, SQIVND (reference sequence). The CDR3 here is CASTRHGSLNQPQHF. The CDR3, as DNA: TGTGCCAGTACGAGGCACGGGTCCCTTAATCAGCCCCAGCATTTT.

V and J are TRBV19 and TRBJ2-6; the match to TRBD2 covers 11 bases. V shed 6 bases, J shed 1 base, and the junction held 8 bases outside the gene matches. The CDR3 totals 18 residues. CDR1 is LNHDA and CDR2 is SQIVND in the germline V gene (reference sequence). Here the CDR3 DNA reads TGTGCCAGTAGCCCCTTACTAGCGGGAGCATCTGGGGCCAACGTCCTGACTTTC. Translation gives CASSPLLAGASGANVLTF.

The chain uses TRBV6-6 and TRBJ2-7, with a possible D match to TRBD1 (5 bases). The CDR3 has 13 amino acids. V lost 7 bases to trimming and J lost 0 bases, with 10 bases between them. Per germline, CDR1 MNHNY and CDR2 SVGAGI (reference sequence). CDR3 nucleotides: TGTGCCAGCACCCCGACAGTCTCCTACGAGCAGTACTTC. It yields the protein CASTPTVSYEQYF.

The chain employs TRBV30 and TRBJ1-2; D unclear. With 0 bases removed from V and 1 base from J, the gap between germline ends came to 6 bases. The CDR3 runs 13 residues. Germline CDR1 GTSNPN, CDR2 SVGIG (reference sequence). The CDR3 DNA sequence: TGTGCCTGGAGTGTAGATTATAACTATGGCTACACCTTC. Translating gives CAWSVDYNYGYTF.

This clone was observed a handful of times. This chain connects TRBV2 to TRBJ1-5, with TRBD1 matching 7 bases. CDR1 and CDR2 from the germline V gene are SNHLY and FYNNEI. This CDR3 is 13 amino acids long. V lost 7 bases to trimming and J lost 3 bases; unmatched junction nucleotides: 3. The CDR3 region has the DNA TGTGCCAGCATGGACAGGCCCAATCAGCCCCAGCATTTT. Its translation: CASMDRPNQPQHF. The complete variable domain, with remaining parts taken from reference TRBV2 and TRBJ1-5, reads EPEVTQTPSHQVTQMGQEVILRCVPISNHLYFYWYRQILGQKVEFLVSFYNNEISEKSEIFDDQFSVERPDGSNFTLKIRSTKLEDSAMYFCASMDRPNQPQHFGDGTRLSIL.

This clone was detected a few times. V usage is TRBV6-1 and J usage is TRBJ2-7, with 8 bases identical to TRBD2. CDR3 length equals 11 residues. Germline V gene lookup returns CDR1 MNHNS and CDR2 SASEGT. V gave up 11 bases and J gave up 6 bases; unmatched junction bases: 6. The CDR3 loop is CAAMAGGEQYF. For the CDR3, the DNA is TGTGCCGCAATGGCGGGAGGCGAGCAGTACTTC.

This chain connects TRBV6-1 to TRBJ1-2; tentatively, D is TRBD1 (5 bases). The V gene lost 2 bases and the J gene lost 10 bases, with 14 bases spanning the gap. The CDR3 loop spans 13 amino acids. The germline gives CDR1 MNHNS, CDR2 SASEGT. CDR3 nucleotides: TGTGCCAGCAGTGAATCCCAAGACAGCCTCTACACCTTC. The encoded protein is CASSESQDSLYTF.

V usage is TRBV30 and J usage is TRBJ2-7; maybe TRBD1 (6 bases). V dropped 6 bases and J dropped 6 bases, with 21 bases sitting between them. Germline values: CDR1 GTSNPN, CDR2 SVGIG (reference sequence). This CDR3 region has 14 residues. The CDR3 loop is CACEQGPEVFEQYF. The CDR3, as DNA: TGTGCCTGCGAACAGGGCCCCGAGGTCTTCGAGCAGTACTTC.

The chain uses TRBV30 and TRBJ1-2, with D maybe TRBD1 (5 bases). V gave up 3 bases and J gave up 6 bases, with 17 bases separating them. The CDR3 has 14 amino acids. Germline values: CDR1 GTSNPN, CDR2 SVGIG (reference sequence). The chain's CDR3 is CAWSATSGSHGYTF. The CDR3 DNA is TGTGCCTGGAGCGCAACCTCAGGGTCCCATGGCTACACCTTC.

CDR3 coding DNA: TGTGCCAGCAGCTTACTGGGACAGAGATTCGAGCAGTACTTC. Its translation is CASSLLGQRFEQYF. The chain couples TRBV5-6 to TRBJ2-7; 7 nucleotides align to TRBD1. This CDR3 has 14 residues. Germline V gene lookup returns CDR1 SGHDT and CDR2 YYEEEE. V dropped 2 bases and J dropped 6; count of bases not matched to a gene: 8.

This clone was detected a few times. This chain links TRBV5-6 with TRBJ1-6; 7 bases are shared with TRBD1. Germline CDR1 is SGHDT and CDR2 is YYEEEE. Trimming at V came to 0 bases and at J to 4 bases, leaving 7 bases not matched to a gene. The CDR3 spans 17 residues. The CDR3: CASSLGSGGRYNSPLHF. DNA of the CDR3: TGTGCCAGCAGCTTGGGATCAGGGGGGCGTTATAATTCACCCCTCCACTTT.

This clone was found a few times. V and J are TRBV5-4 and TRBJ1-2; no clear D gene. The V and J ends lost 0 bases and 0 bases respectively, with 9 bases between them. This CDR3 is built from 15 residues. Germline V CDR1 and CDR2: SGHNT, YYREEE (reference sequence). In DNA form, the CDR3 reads TGTGCCAGCAGCTTGGGCCGGGGTGCTAACTATGGCTACACCTTC. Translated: CASSLGRGANYGYTF.

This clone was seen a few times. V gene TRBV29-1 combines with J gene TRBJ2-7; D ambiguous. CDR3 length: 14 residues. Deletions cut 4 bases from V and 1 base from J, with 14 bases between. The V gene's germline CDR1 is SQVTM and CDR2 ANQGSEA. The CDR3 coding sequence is TGCAGCGTTGGGTACAGCCTGAATTCCTACGAGCAGTACTTC. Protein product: CSVGYSLNSYEQYF.

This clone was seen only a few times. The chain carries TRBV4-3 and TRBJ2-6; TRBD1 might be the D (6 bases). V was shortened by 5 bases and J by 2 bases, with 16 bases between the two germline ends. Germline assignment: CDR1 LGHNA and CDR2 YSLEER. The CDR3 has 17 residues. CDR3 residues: CASSLYAQGTGANVLTF. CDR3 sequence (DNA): TGCGCCAGCAGCTTATACGCTCAGGGGACTGGGGCCAACGTCCTGACTTTC.

The CDR3 coding sequence is TGTGCCAGCAGCCAGGGGGACAGCCGGGAAGGCTACACCTTC. Translating gives CASSQGDSREGYTF. The V gene is TRBV4-2, the J gene TRBJ1-2; 7 nucleotides align to TRBD1. V lost 3 bases, J lost 8 bases, and 9 bases stayed unmatched. The CDR3 length is 14 residues. CDR1 is LGHNA and CDR2 is YNFKEQ in the germline V gene.

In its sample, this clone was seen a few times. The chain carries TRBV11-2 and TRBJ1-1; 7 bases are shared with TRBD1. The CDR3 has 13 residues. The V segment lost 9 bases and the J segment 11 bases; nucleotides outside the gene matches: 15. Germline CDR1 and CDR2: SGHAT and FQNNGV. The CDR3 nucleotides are TGTGCCAGTAGTACCTCGGCGGGGACAGCTGCTTTCTTT. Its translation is CASSTSAGTAAFF.

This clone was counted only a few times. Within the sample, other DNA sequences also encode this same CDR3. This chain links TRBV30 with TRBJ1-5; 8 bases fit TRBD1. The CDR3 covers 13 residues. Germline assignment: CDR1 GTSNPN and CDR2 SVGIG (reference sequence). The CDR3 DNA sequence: TGTGCTTGCGACAGGGGTAGCAATCAGCCCCAGCATTTT. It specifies CACDRGSNQPQHF.

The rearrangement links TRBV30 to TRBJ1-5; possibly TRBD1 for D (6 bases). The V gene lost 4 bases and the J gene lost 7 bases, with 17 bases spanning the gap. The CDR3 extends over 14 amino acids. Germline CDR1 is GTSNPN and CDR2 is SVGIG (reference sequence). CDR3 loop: CAWTTQTGTQPQHF. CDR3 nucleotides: TGTGCCTGGACGACCCAAACAGGGACCCAGCCCCAGCATTTT.

The chain's CDR3 is CASSEADEQYF. The CDR3 coding sequence is TGTGCCAGCAGTGAAGCCGACGAGCAGTACTTC. The chain recombines TRBV2 with TRBJ2-7; D gene uncertain. V lost 0 bases and J 5 bases, leaving 2 bases between the germline ends. There are 11 residues in the CDR3. Germline CDR1 SNHLY, CDR2 FYNNEI.

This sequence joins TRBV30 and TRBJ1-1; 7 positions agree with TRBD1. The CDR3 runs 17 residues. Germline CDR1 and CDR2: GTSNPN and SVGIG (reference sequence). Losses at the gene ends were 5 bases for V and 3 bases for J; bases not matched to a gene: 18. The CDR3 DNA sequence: TGTGCCTGGGGGCCCCGGGAGGGGGCAAGAGACCACACTGAAGCTTTCTTT. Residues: CAWGPREGARDHTEAFF.

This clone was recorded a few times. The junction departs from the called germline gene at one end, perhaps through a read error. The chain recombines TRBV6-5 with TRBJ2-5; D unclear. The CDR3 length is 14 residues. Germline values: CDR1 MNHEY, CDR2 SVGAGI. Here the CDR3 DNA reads TGTGCCAGCAGTAAGCTAACAATCCAAAAGACCCAGTACTTC. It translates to CASSKLTIQKTQYF.

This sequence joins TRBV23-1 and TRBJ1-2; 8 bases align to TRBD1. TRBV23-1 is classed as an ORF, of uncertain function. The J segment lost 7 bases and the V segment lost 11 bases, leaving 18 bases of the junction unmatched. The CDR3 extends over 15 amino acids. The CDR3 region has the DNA TGCGCCGGATTAAAAAAGGACAGGGAGTATGGTGGCTACACCTTC. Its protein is CAGLKKDREYGGYTF.

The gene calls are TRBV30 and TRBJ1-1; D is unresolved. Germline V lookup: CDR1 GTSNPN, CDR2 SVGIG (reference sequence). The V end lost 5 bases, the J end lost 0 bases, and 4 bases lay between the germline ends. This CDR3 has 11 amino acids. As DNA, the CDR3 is TGTGCCTGGGGGGTGAACACTGAAGCTTTCTTT. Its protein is CAWGVNTEAFF.

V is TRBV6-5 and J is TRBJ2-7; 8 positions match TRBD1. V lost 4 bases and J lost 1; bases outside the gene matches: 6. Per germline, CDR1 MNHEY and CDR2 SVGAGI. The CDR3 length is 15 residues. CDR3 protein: CASSSTTGGSYEQYF. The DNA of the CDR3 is TGTGCCAGCAGTTCTACCACAGGGGGGTCCTACGAGCAGTACTTC.

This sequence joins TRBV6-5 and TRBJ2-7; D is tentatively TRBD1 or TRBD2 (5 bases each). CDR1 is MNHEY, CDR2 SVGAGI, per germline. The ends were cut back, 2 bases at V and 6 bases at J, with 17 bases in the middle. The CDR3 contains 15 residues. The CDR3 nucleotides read TGTGCCAGCAGTTACACCTGGGACCGACTGGGCGAGCAGTACTTC. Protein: CASSYTWDRLGEQYF.

CDR3 nucleotide sequence: TGCGCCAGCAGCTTGATGGGACAGGGGGCGAGGGGAGAGACCCAGTACTTC. Protein sequence: CASSLMGQGARGETQYF. The chain has TRBV5-1 and TRBJ2-5; TRBD1 aligns across 12 bases. Germline V gene sequence: CDR1 SGHRS, CDR2 YFSETQ. V was pared by 1 base and J by 4 bases, with 8 bases of the junction left unmatched. The CDR3 consists of 17 residues.

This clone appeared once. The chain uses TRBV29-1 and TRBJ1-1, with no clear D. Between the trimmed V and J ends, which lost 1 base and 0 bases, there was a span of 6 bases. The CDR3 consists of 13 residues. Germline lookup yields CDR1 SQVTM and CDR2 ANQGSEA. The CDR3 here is CSVEGRLNTEAFF. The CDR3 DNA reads TGCAGCGTTGAAGGGCGGTTGAACACTGAAGCTTTCTTT. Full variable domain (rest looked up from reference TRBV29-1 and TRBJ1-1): SAVISQKPSRDICQRGTSLTIQCQVDSQVTMMFWYRQQPGQSLTLIATANQGSEATYESGFVIDKFPISRPNLTFSTLTVSNMSPEDSSIYLCSVEGRLNTEAFFGQGTRLTVV.

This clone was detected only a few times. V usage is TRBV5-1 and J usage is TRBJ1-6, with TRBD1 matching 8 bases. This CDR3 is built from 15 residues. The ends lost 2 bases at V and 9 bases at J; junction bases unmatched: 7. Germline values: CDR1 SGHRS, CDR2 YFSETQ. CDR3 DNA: TGCGCCAGCAGCTTCCTGACAGGGGTGGGTTCACCCCTCCACTTT. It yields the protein CASSFLTGVGSPLHF.